These 25 T cell receptor beta chains originate from one sample sequenced in a study of blood T cell repertoires in COVID-19. The assay was immunoSEQ multiplex PCR, and TCRdb's table has in-frame clones only and misses some. This table holds about 360,000 clones, around nine tenths found once. What was sequenced was peripheral blood. These receptors all stem from a human donor in a cohort sampled during active COVID-19.

V is TRBV5-5 and J is TRBJ1-1, with TRBD1 as a possible D gene (6 bases). Per germline, CDR1 SGHKS and CDR2 YYEKEE (reference sequence). V lost 1 base, J lost 0 bases, and 13 bases lay in between. The CDR3 loop spans 16 amino acids. CDR3 DNA: TGTGCCAGCAGCTTGAATCTAGGACAGATGAACACTGAAGCTTTCTTT. Its protein product is CASSLNLGQMNTEAFF.

V usage is TRBV19 and J usage is TRBJ2-7, with D possibly TRBD1 on 7 matching bases. Germline CDR1 reads LNHDA; CDR2 reads SQIVND (reference sequence). The CDR3 length is 16 residues. The V and J ends lost 5 bases and 5 bases respectively, with 22 bases between them. CDR3 DNA: TGTGCCAGTAGTGGGGGGAGGTCGGACAGGATTGACGAGCAGTACTTC. It translates to CASSGGRSDRIDEQYF.

This clone was recorded once. This chain uses TRBV24-1 with TRBJ2-1; 10 positions match TRBD2. V trimming: 4 bases; J trimming: 4 bases; junction bases outside the gene matches: 3. From germline, CDR1 is KGHDR and CDR2 SFDVKD. The CDR3 extends over 15 amino acids. The CDR3: CATSDPGLAYNEQFF. The CDR3 DNA follows: TGTGCCACCAGTGACCCGGGACTAGCGTACAATGAGCAGTTCTTC.

The chain is built from TRBV9 and TRBJ2-3, with TRBD2 as a possible D gene (5 bases). The CDR3 length is 13 residues. V shed 4 bases and J shed 4 bases, with 10 bases lying between them. Germline CDR1 reads SGDLS; CDR2 reads YYNGEE. CDR3 loop: CASSTSSSDTQYF. CDR3 DNA: TGTGCCAGCAGCACTAGTTCCTCAGATACGCAGTATTTT.

The DNA for the CDR3 is TGTGCCAGCAGTTACCTCGGGACTAGCGGGGGTGAGACCCAGTACTTC. Residues: CASSYLGTSGGETQYF. This sequence joins TRBV6-6 and TRBJ2-5, with 14 positions matching TRBD2. Germline-derived CDR1 and CDR2 are MNHNY and SVGAGI (reference sequence). The trim removed 2 bases at V and 5 bases at J, leaving 4 bases unmatched. The CDR3 extends over 16 amino acids.

The V call is TRBV6-1, the J call TRBJ2-1; possibly TRBD2 for D (5 bases). The CDR3 has 12 amino acids. Looked up from germline, CDR1 is MNHNS and CDR2 is SASEGT. V was pared by 7 bases and J by 7 bases, with 11 bases between. This chain's CDR3 is CASTSGDNEQFF. CDR3 DNA sequence: TGTGCCAGCACCAGCGGAGATAATGAGCAGTTCTTC.

The chain carries TRBV5-1 and TRBJ2-5; 7 bases align to TRBD1. V trimming: 4 bases; J trimming: 6 bases; junction bases outside the gene matches: 12. This CDR3 spans 15 amino acids. Germline assignment: CDR1 SGHRS and CDR2 YFSETQ. The CDR3 DNA sequence: TGCGCCAGCAGCCCCTCCGGAAGGGGGCAACAGACCCAGTACTTC. Protein product: CASSPSGRGQQTQYF.

The J gene is TRBJ1-6, the V gene TRBV23-1, with TRBD1 matching 8 bases. Being an ORF, TRBV23-1 has a function that is uncertain. J was trimmed by 7 bases and V by 4 bases; bases with no gene match: 6. CDR3 size: 15 residues. The CDR3 here is CASSPLDRENSPLHF. The CDR3 nucleotides read TGCGCCAGCAGTCCGCTGGACAGGGAGAATTCACCCCTCCACTTT.

The chain uses TRBV10-3 and TRBJ1-2, with 8 bases identical to TRBD1. The V and J ends lost 4 bases and 8 bases, in that order; junction bases with no gene match: 9. Germline V lookup: CDR1 ENHRY, CDR2 SYGVKD. The CDR3 length is 14 residues. CDR3 nucleotides: TGTGCCATCAGTGGTCCCGCTCAGGGGGCCGGCTACACCTTC. Translation: CAISGPAQGAGYTF.

This chain joins TRBV5-1 and TRBJ2-7, with 9 nucleotides matching TRBD1. This CDR3 comprises 16 residues. The V gene's germline CDR1 is SGHRS and CDR2 YFSETQ. J lost 3 bases, V lost 0 bases, and 7 bases had no gene match. Written as DNA, the CDR3 is TGCGCCAGCAGCTTGGGACCACAGGGGGCAGGCTACGAGCAGTACTTC. The encoded protein is CASSLGPQGAGYEQYF.

This clone was observed a few times. The chain employs TRBV11-2 and TRBJ2-7, with TRBD2 identical over 11 bases. This CDR3 contains 14 residues. The V and J ends lost 7 bases and 6 bases, in that order; junction bases with no gene match: 8. CDR1 and CDR2 from the germline V gene are SGHAT and FQNNGV. The CDR3 DNA reads as TGTGCCAGCACCTTCCTAGCGGGAGGTGGCGAGCAGTACTTC. Translated, it gives CASTFLAGGGEQYF.

The J gene is TRBJ1-6, the V gene TRBV5-1, with TRBD1 identical over 8 bases. V lost 0 bases to trimming and J lost 9 bases; unmatched junction nucleotides: 5. CDR1 is SGHRS and CDR2 is YFSETQ in the germline V gene. The CDR3 extends over 15 amino acids. DNA for the CDR3: TGCGCCAGCAGCTTGGATGGACAGGGTTCTTCACCCCTCCACTTT. This encodes CASSLDGQGSSPLHF.

J is TRBJ2-7 and V is TRBV27, with a possible D match to TRBD1 (6 bases). The CDR3 contains 14 residues. The V gene lost 6 bases and the J gene lost 3 bases, with 15 bases spanning the gap. Germline CDR1 and CDR2: MNHEY and SMNVEV (reference sequence). CDR3: CASSLTGSGYEQYF. For the CDR3, the DNA is TGTGCCAGCAGCCTAACAGGGTCGGGCTACGAGCAGTACTTC.

The chain combines TRBV3-1 (or the pseudogene TRBV3-2) with TRBJ1-2; D gene unclear. CDR1 is LGHDT and CDR2 is YNNKEL in the germline V gene (reference sequence). This CDR3 region has 14 residues. The V and J ends lost 1 base and 9 bases respectively, with 15 bases between them. The CDR3 protein is CASSQARAGRSYTF. The CDR3 DNA sequence: TGTGCCAGCAGCCAAGCACGGGCCGGGAGAAGCTACACCTTC.

The chain joins TRBV11-2 to TRBJ2-3, with TRBD1 as a possible D gene (6 bases). This CDR3 is 16 amino acids long. V shed 4 bases and J shed 0 bases, with 14 bases lying between them. The germline gives CDR1 SGHAT, CDR2 FQNNGV. The CDR3 sequence: CASSYGGWSSTDTQYF. CDR3 sequence (DNA): TGTGCCAGCAGCTATGGGGGCTGGTCTAGCACAGATACGCAGTATTTT.

The V gene is TRBV5-1, the J gene TRBJ2-3; tentative D call: TRBD1 (7 bases). The CDR3 contains 14 residues. V was shortened by 3 bases and J by 3 bases, with 11 bases between the two germline ends. Germline CDR1 and CDR2: SGHRS and YFSETQ. The CDR3 is CASSWQGGTDTQYF. Written as DNA, the CDR3 is TGCGCCAGCAGCTGGCAGGGGGGTACAGATACGCAGTATTTT.

The V call is TRBV4-1, the J call TRBJ2-1, with TRBD2 matching 16 bases. V lost 1 base, J lost 15 bases, and 12 bases stayed unmatched. CDR3 length equals 17 residues. Germline loops: CDR1 MGHRA, CDR2 YSYEKL. The CDR3 bases are TGCGCCAGCAGCCAAGGCCGCATGGGACTAGCGGGAGGGCCCCTGTTCTTC. Residues: CASSQGRMGLAGGPLFF.

The V call is TRBV5-1, the J call TRBJ2-1, with 14 bases aligning to TRBD2. With 7 bases clipped from V and 12 bases from J, the junction kept 9 bases outside the gene matches. CDR1 and CDR2 (germline): SGHRS, YFSETQ. CDR3 length equals 14 residues. The CDR3 loop reads CASARTSGRLMQFF. The CDR3 region has the DNA TGCGCCAGCGCTAGGACTAGCGGGAGGCTAATGCAGTTCTTC.

This clone was found a few times. The same CDR3 also results from other DNA sequences found in this sample. The J gene is TRBJ2-7, the V gene TRBV27; 9 bases match TRBD1. There are 13 residues in the CDR3. Unmatched junction bases numbered 3, after V lost 3 bases and J lost 6 bases. Per the germline V gene, CDR1 is MNHEY and CDR2 is SMNVEV (reference sequence). In DNA, the CDR3 is TGTGCCAGCAGTTTCGGGGACAGGGCCGAGCAGTACTTC. Its protein is CASSFGDRAEQYF.

J is TRBJ1-6 and V is TRBV5-6; possible D gene TRBD1, 6 bases. The CDR3 has 15 amino acids. V gave up 3 bases and J gave up 6 bases, with 13 bases separating them. CDR1 is SGHDT and CDR2 is YYEEEE in the germline V gene. Here the CDR3 DNA reads TGTGCCAGCAGCTCCTCAGGGGCCGGTAATTCACCCCTCCACTTT. This translates into CASSSSGAGNSPLHF.

The chain uses TRBV5-1 and TRBJ2-7; D is unresolved. This CDR3 comprises 11 residues. The germline gives CDR1 SGHRS, CDR2 YFSETQ. V was cut by 3 bases and J by 2 bases, with 3 bases left in between. The CDR3 sequence: CASSSAYEQYF. CDR3 nucleotides: TGCGCCAGCAGCTCAGCCTACGAGCAGTACTTC.

The chain uses TRBV9 and TRBJ1-4; D possibly corresponds to TRBD1 (5 bases). The V gene lost 0 bases and the J gene lost 12 bases, with 15 bases spanning the gap. The CDR3 runs 14 residues. Germline loops: CDR1 SGDLS, CDR2 YYNGEE. CDR3 in amino acids: CASSVGGDPLELFF. The CDR3 DNA reads as TGTGCCAGCAGCGTAGGGGGCGATCCTTTGGAACTGTTTTTT. Full variable domain (outside the CDR3, taken from reference TRBV9 and TRBJ1-4): DSGVTQTPKHLITATGQRVTLRCSPRSGDLSVYWYQQSLDQGLQFLIQYYNGEERAKGNILERFSAQQFPDLHSELNLSSLELGDSALYFCASSVGGDPLELFFGSGTQLSVL.

The genes are TRBV27 and TRBJ1-5, with D tentatively TRBD1 (6 bases). Germline lookup yields CDR1 MNHEY and CDR2 SMNVEV (reference sequence). Trimming took 2 bases from V and 3 from J, leaving 11 bases between them. The CDR3 covers 15 residues. The CDR3 nucleotides are TGTGCCAGCAGTTTAATCTCAGGGGCCAATCAGCCCCAGCATTTT. This gives the protein CASSLISGANQPQHF.

This chain uses TRBV19 with TRBJ1-4; the match to TRBD1 covers 10 bases. After removal of 5 bases from V and 7 bases from J, the junction contained 4 bases not matched to a gene. Germline loops: CDR1 LNHDA, CDR2 SQIVND (reference sequence). The CDR3 is made up of 14 amino acids. Here the CDR3 reads CASSDRGRGEKLFF. Written as DNA, the CDR3 is TGTGCCAGTAGTGACAGGGGGCGTGGTGAAAAACTGTTTTTT.

The chain uses TRBV3-1 (or the pseudogene TRBV3-2) and TRBJ2-7, with D perhaps matching TRBD2 (5 bases). The germline CDR1 and CDR2 sequences are LGHDT and YNNKEL (reference sequence). The V gene lost 3 bases and the J gene lost 2 bases, with 14 bases spanning the gap. CDR3 size: 15 residues. CDR3 sequence: CASSQGYTGAYEQYF. DNA of the CDR3: TGTGCCAGCAGCCAGGGGTACACCGGGGCCTACGAGCAGTACTTC.